This record looks at one T cell receptor (beta chain) sequence and its context. This CDR3 is built from 14 residues. V shed 3 bases and J 2 bases; nucleotides not matched to a gene: 1. CDR1 is LNHDA and CDR2 is SQIVND in the germline V gene (reference sequence). The data were obtained in a study of blood T cell repertoires in COVID-19. Clones were read by immunoSEQ multiplex PCR, and TCRdb kept only the in-frame ones, dropping some. Among 200,000 to 250,000 clones listed, almost 90% were seen once. V usage is TRBV19 and J usage is TRBJ2-7, with 10 bases lining up with TRBD1. Input material: PBMCs or T cells enriched from blood (not recorded which). This receptor was identified in a man between 25 and 39 years old who had been exposed to COVID-19. The CDR3 sequence is CASSMDRGTYEQYF. In DNA, the CDR3 is TGTGCCAGTAGTATGGACAGGGGGACCTACGAGCAGTACTTC.